Detailed here is one T cell receptor (beta chain). The sample originates from a study of blood T cell repertoires in COVID-19. Study details: T cells, B-cell-depleted T cells, or PBMCs supplied cDNA or gDNA.

Here immunoSEQ multiplex PCR was the method, and the copy in TCRdb shows in-frame clones only, minus some. The table records 110,000 to 150,000 clones, about 87% of them present only once. V lost 0 bases and J 0 bases, leaving 9 bases between the germline ends. The germline CDR1 and CDR2 sequences are SGDLS and YYNGEE. This CDR3 is 16 amino acids long. In terms of age and location, participants ranged from about 18 to 90 years and lived in fewer than 30 US areas. Sequenced input: PBMCs or T cells enriched from blood (not recorded which). V usage is TRBV9 and J usage is TRBJ2-2; perhaps TRBD1 as D (5 bases). The clonotype originates from a man in his sixties who had recovered from COVID-19. The CDR3 coding sequence is TGTGCCAGCAGCGTAGTTTGGGGCCCGAACACCGGGGAGCTGTTTTTT. Translation: CASSVVWGPNTGELFF.